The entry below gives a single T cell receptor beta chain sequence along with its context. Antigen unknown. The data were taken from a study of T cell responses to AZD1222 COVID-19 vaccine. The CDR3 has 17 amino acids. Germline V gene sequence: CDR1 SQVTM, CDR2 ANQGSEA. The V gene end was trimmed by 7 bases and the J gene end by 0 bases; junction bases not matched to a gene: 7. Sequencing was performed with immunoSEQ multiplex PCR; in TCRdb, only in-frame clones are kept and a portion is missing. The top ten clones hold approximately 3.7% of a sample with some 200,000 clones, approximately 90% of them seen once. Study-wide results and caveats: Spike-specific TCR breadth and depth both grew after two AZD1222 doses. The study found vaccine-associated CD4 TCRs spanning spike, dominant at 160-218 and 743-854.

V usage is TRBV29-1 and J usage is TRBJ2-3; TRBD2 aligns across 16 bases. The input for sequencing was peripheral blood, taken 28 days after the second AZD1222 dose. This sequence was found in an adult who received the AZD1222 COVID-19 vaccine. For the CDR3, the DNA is TGCAGCGCCGAAGGGACTAGCGGGAGGGCTAGCACAGATACGCAGTATTTT. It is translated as CSAEGTSGRASTDTQYF.